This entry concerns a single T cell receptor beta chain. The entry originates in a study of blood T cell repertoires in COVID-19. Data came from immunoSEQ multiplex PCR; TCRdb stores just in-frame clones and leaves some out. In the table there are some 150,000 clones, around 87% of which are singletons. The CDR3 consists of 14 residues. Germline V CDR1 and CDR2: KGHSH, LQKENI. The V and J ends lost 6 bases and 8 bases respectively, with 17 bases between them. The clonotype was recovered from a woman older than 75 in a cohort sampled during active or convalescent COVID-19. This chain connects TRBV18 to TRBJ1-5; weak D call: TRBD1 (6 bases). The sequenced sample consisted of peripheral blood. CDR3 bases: TGTGCCAGCTCCCGGGACACTTGGTTGAAGCCCCAGCATTTT. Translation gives CASSRDTWLKPQHF.